Following are 17 T cell receptor beta chains from one sample sequenced in a study of blood T cell repertoires in COVID-19. The table came from immunoSEQ multiplex PCR; TCRdb's copy has only in-frame clones and leaves some out. The table records over 200,000 clones, over 65% of them present only once. The sample was peripheral blood. The receptors here all came from a woman aged 70-85 years with active or convalescent COVID-19.

This sequence joins TRBV28 and TRBJ2-7; possible D gene TRBD1, 5 bases. Germline CDR1 and CDR2: MDHEN and SYDVKM. V was trimmed by 3 bases and J by 2 bases, leaving 14 bases between them. This CDR3 region has 15 residues. The CDR3 sequence is CASSFPQGTAYEQYF. The CDR3 DNA sequence: TGTGCCAGCAGTTTTCCTCAGGGTACAGCCTACGAGCAGTACTTC.

This chain joins TRBV6-2 or TRBV6-3 and TRBJ2-7; D not certain. V lost 3 bases and J lost 2, with 5 bases in between. The CDR3 is 12 amino acids. Germline lookup yields CDR1 MNHEY and CDR2 SVGEGT. Here the CDR3 reads CASSYPTYEQYF. In DNA form, the CDR3 reads TGTGCCAGCAGTTATCCAACCTACGAGCAGTACTTC.

This clone was observed a few times. The chain joins TRBV6-2 or TRBV6-3 to TRBJ2-1; 11 bases fit TRBD2. Unmatched junction bases numbered 10, after V lost 1 base and J lost 8 bases. The CDR3 is made up of 17 amino acids. Germline-derived CDR1 and CDR2 are MNHEY and SVGEGT. The CDR3 here is CASSYLTHSGGGDEQFF. The CDR3 DNA reads as TGTGCCAGCAGTTACTTAACTCATAGCGGGGGGGGCGATGAGCAGTTCTTC.

This chain joins TRBV9 and TRBJ2-5; possibly TRBD1 for D (6 bases). Germline CDR1 and CDR2: SGDLS and YYNGEE. The CDR3 is 14 residues long. V was trimmed by 1 base and J by 5 bases, leaving 12 bases between them. CDR3 residues: CASSVRQGWETQYF. The CDR3 DNA reads TGTGCCAGCAGCGTAAGGCAGGGGTGGGAGACCCAGTACTTC.

The chain combines TRBV7-2 with TRBJ2-3; 11 nucleotides match TRBD2. Trimming cost V 5 bases and J 2 bases; bases outside gene matches: 6. The germline gives CDR1 SGHTA, CDR2 FQGNSA. The CDR3 runs 16 residues. CDR3 sequence reads: CASSPIAGGPTDTQYF. The CDR3 DNA follows: TGTGCCAGCAGCCCTATAGCGGGGGGGCCCACAGATACGCAGTATTTT.

V usage is TRBV14 and J usage is TRBJ1-4; D not certain. Trimming took 1 base from V and 4 from J, leaving 10 bases between them. The CDR3 sequence is 15 residues long. Germline CDR1 and CDR2: SGHDN and FVKESK. The chain's CDR3 is CASSQGGQSNEKLFF. The CDR3 DNA follows: TGTGCCAGCAGCCAAGGAGGGCAGAGTAATGAAAAACTGTTTTTT.

This chain links TRBV27 with TRBJ2-7, with 9 bases aligning to TRBD1. The trim removed 6 bases at V and 3 bases at J, leaving 6 bases unmatched. The CDR3 loop spans 14 amino acids. The germline gives CDR1 MNHEY, CDR2 SMNVEV (reference sequence). CDR3 amino acids: CASSGQGSIYEQYF. The CDR3 DNA is TGTGCCAGCAGCGGACAGGGGTCTATCTACGAGCAGTACTTC.

This clone was seen a single time. The rearrangement uses TRBV7-9 and TRBJ2-2; no definite D call. Deletions cut 5 bases from V and 2 bases from J, with 9 bases between. The CDR3 covers 14 residues. CDR1 and CDR2 (germline): SEHNR, FQNEAQ (reference sequence). The DNA of the CDR3 is TGTGCCAGCAGCACGACAACAAACACCGGGGAGCTGTTTTTT. This encodes CASSTTTNTGELFF. Looking up the rest from reference TRBV7-9 and TRBJ2-2 gives the full variable domain: DTGVSQNPRHKITKRGQNVTFRCDPISEHNRLYWYRQTLGQGPEFLTYFQNEAQLEKSRLLSDRFSAERPKGSFSTLEIQRTEQGDSAMYLCASSTTTNTGELFFGEGSRLTVL.

The table lists this clone with a few counts. The chain links TRBV4-1 to TRBJ2-7, with TRBD2 matching 8 bases. V dropped 1 base and J dropped 3; count of bases not matched to a gene: 8. The CDR3 runs 16 residues. Germline lookup yields CDR1 MGHRA and CDR2 YSYEKL. The CDR3 region is CASSQAPGAGGYEQYF. CDR3 nucleotides: TGCGCCAGCAGCCAAGCCCCTGGGGCGGGGGGCTACGAGCAGTACTTC.

The V call is TRBV3-1 (or the pseudogene TRBV3-2), the J call TRBJ1-6, with D uncertain. This CDR3 is built from 14 residues. V was cut by 1 base and J by 6 bases, with 7 bases left in between. Germline lookup yields CDR1 LGHDT and CDR2 YNNKEL (reference sequence). CDR3 DNA sequence: TGTGCCAGCAGCCAAGTGGCTGCTAATTCACCCCTCCACTTT. Protein sequence: CASSQVAANSPLHF.

The chain is built from TRBV5-6 and TRBJ2-4; TRBD1 might be the D (6 bases). The length of the CDR3 is 13 residues. Germline assignment: CDR1 SGHDT and CDR2 YYEEEE. Trimming removed 6 bases from V and 6 bases from J, with 13 bases in between. This chain's CDR3 is CASISPDRNIQYF. CDR3 sequence (DNA): TGTGCCAGCATCAGCCCGGACAGAAACATTCAGTACTTC.

This chain uses TRBV3-1 (or the pseudogene TRBV3-2) with TRBJ2-2; TRBD2 matches 12 bases. Germline CDR1 reads LGHDT; CDR2 reads YNNKEL (reference sequence). The CDR3 is 16 amino acids. J gave up 4 bases and V 4 bases, and 4 bases lay outside the gene matches. CDR3 residues: CASSPELAGGTGELFF. CDR3 coding DNA: TGTGCCAGCAGCCCCGAACTAGCGGGGGGCACCGGGGAGCTGTTTTTT.

The V and J genes are TRBV10-2 and TRBJ2-7; 8 bases are shared with TRBD2. The CDR3 loop spans 16 amino acids. Trimming at V came to 4 bases and at J to 3 bases, leaving 11 bases not matched to a gene. The V gene's germline CDR1 is WSHSY and CDR2 SAAADI. The CDR3 nucleotides read TGCGCCAGCAGTGGACTCGGGACTAGGGCCTTCTACGAGCAGTACTTC. Its translation is CASSGLGTRAFYEQYF.

The chain employs TRBV30 and TRBJ2-1; TRBD2 matches 10 bases. Germline loops: CDR1 GTSNPN, CDR2 SVGIG (reference sequence). The CDR3 extends over 14 amino acids. After removal of 4 bases from V and 6 bases from J, the junction contained 6 bases not matched to a gene. The CDR3 spells CAWKWGTSVNEQFF. The CDR3 DNA reads as TGTGCCTGGAAGTGGGGGACTAGCGTCAATGAGCAGTTCTTC.

This clone is a singleton in its sample. The CDR3 protein is CASSHPSRVGAFF. In DNA, the CDR3 is TGTGCCAGCAGTCATCCATCCAGGGTGGGAGCTTTCTTT. The chain couples TRBV12-3 or TRBV12-4 to TRBJ1-1; possibly TRBD1 for D (5 bases). This CDR3 is 13 amino acids long. Trimming left V 5 bases short and J 10 bases short, with 17 bases between.

The chain recombines TRBV5-1 with TRBJ1-5; D remains ambiguous. Germline V gene data show CDR1 as SGHRS and CDR2 as YFSETQ. The CDR3 is 15 residues long. V was shortened by 0 bases and J by 4 bases, with 11 bases between the two germline ends. CDR3 protein: CASSLGQEGNQPQHF. The CDR3 bases are TGCGCCAGCAGCTTGGGGCAGGAGGGTAATCAGCCCCAGCATTTT.

The chain carries TRBV7-8 and TRBJ2-3; a weak D match, TRBD2 (5 bases). Germline V gene sequence: CDR1 SGHVS, CDR2 FQNEAQ. The CDR3 runs to 13 residues. With 4 bases removed from V and 5 bases from J, the gap between germline ends came to 10 bases. Here the CDR3 reads CASSSRSGDTQYF. The CDR3 DNA is TGTGCCAGCAGCTCCAGAAGCGGAGATACGCAGTATTTT.